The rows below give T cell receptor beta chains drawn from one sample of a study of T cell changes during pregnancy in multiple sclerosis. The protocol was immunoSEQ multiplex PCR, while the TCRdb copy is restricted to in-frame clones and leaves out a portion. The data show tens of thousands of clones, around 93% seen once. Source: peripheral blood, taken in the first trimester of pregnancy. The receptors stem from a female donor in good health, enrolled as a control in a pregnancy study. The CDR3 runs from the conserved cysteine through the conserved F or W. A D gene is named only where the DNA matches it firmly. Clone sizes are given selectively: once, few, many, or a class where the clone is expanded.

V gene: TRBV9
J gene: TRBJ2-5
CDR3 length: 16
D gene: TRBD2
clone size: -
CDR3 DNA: TGTGCCAGCAGCGGACAGCGGGGGGGGCGTGGAGAGACCCAGTACTTC
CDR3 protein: CASSGQRGGRGETQYF

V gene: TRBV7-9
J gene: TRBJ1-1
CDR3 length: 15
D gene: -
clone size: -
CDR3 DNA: TGTGCCAGCAGCTTACCCCTGGACACGAACACTGAAGCTTTCTTT
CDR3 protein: CASSLPLDTNTEAFF

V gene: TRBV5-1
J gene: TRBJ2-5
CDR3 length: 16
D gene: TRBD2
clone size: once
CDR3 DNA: TGCGCCAGCAGCTTGCGCCGGACTAGCCCCCAAGAGACCCAGTACTTC
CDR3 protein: CASSLRRTSPQETQYF

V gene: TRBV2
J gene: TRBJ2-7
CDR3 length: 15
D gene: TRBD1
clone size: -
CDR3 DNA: TGTGCCAGCAGTCTAGAACAGGGGCAGGCCTACGAGCAGTACTTC
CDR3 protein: CASSLEQGQAYEQYF

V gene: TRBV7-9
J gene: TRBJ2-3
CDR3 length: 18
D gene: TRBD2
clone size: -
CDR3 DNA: TGTGCCAGCAGCTTAGGGCTAGCGGGGCCCCCCGGGGGAGATACGCAGTATTTT
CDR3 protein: CASSLGLAGPPGGDTQYF

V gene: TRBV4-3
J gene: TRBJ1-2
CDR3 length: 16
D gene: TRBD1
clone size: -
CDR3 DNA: TGCGCCAGCAGCCGAGATGGGACAGCCTATAACTATGGCTACACCTTC
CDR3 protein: CASSRDGTAYNYGYTF

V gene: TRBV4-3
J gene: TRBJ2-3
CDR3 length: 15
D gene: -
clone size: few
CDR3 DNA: TGCGCCAGCAGCCCAGGGGCGGAGAGCACAGATACGCAGTATTTT
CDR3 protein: CASSPGAESTDTQYF

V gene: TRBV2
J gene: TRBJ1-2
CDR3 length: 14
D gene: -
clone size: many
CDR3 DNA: TGTGCCAGCAGTCGCCGGGACACCAACTATGGCTACACCTTC
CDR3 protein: CASSRRDTNYGYTF

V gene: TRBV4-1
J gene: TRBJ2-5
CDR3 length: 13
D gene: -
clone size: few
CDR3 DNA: TGCGCCAGCAGCCAAGATAGCGATGAGACCCAGTACTTC
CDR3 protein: CASSQDSDETQYF

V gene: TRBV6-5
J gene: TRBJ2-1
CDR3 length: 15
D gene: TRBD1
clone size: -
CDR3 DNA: TGTGCCAGCAGTTACTCGGACAGGGTGGTGAATGAGCAGTTCTTC
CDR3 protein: CASSYSDRVVNEQFF

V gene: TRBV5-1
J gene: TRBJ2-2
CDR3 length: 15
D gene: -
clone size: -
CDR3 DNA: TGCGCCAGCAGCCCCACAGGAGCGAACACCGGGGAGCTGTTTTTT
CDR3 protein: CASSPTGANTGELFF

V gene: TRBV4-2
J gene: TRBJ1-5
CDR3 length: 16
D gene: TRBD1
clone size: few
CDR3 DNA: TGTGCCAGCAGCCAGACAGGGACATATAGCAATCAGCCCCAGCATTTT
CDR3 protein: CASSQTGTYSNQPQHF

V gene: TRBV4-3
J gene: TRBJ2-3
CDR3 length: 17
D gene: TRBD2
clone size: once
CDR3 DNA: TGCGCCAGCAGCCATTGGACTAGCGGGGGGCAAGGGGATACGCAGTATTTT
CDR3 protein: CASSHWTSGGQGDTQYF

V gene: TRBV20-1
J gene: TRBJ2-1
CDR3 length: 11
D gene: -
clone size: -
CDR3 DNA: TGCAGTGCGTGGAGCTACAATGAGCAGTTCTTC
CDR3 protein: CSAWSYNEQFF

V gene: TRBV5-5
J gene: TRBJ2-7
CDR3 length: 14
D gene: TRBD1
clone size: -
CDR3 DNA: TGTGCCAGTCACCTTGGGACAGGGCCCTACGAGCAGTACTTC
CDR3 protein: CASHLGTGPYEQYF

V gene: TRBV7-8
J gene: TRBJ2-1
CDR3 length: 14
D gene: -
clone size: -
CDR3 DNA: TGTGCCAGCAGCCCTAAGATCCTCGTCAATGAGCAGTTCTTC
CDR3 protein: CASSPKILVNEQFF

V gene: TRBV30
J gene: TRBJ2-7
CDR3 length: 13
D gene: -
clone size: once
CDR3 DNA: TGTGCCTGGAGTGTACAGGGAGCCTACGAGCAGTACTTC
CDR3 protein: CAWSVQGAYEQYF

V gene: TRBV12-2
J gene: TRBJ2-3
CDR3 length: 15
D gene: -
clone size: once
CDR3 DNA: TGTGCAAGTCGCTTGTCGGAGAGCTACACAGATACGCAGTATTTT
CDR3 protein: CASRLSESYTDTQYF

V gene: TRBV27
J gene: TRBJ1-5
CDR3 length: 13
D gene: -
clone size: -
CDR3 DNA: TGTGCCAGCCCTCGGGAGGGCAATCAGCCCCAGCATTTT
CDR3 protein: CASPREGNQPQHF

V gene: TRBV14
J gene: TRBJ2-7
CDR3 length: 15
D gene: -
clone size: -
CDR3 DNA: TGTGCCAGCTCAGCCATTGGGGGGACGGCCTACGAGCAGTACTTC
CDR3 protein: CASSAIGGTAYEQYF

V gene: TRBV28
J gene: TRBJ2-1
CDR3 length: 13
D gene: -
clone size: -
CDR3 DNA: TGTGCCAGCAGCAACTACCGTTCTCATGAGCAGTTCTTC
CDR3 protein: CASSNYRSHEQFF

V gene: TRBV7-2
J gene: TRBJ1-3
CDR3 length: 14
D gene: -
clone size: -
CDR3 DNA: TGTGCCAGCAGCTTTGGTAGCACTGGAAACACCATATATTTT
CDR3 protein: CASSFGSTGNTIYF

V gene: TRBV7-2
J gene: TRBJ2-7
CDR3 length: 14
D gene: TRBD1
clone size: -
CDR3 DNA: TGTGCCAGCAGCGGGGGGACAGGGCCCTACGAGCAGTACTTC
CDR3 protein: CASSGGTGPYEQYF

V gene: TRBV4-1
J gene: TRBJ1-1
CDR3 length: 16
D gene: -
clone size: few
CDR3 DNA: TGCGCCAGCAGCCATCCAGGGAACCCCAATAGGGCTGAAGCTTTCTTT
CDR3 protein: CASSHPGNPNRAEAFF

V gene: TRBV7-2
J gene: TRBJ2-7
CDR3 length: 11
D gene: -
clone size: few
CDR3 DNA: TGTGCCAGCAGCCCAGGGAGGGAGCAGTACTTC
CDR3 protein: CASSPGREQYF

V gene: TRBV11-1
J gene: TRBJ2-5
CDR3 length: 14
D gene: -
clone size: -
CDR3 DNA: TGTGCCAGCAGCTTAGGGCGGGGGCCGGAGACCCAGTACTTC
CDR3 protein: CASSLGRGPETQYF

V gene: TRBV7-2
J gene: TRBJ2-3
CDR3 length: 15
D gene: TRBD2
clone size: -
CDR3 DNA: TGTGCCAGCAGCTTAGACGGGGGGGGCACAGATACGCAGTATTTT
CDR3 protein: CASSLDGGGTDTQYF

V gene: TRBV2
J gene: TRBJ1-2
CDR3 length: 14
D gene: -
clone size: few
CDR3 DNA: TGTGCCAGCAGTGGAGACACAATCGGCTATGGCTACACCTTC
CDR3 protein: CASSGDTIGYGYTF

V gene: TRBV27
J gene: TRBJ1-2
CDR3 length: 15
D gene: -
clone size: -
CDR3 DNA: TGTGCCAGCAGTTTACTCCCCGTGGGGAGAGATGGCTACACCTTC
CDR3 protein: CASSLLPVGRDGYTF

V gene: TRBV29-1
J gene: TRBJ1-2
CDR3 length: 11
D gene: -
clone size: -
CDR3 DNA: TGCAGCGCTGACAGTAACTATGGCTACACCTTC
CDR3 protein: CSADSNYGYTF

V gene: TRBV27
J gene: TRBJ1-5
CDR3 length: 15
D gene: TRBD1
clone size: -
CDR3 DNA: TGTGCCAGCAGTTTTAATTCAGGGGGCGCTTCGCCCCAGCATTTT
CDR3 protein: CASSFNSGGASPQHF

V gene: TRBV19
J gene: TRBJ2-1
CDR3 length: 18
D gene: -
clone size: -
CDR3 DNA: TGTGCCAGTAGTATAGGTCGGGGGGCCCCGCCATCGTACAATGAGCAGTTCTTC
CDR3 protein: CASSIGRGAPPSYNEQFF

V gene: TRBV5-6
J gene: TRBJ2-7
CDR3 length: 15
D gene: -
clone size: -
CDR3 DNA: TGTGCCAGCAGCTTTCGGAGGACAGTCTCAATCGAGCAGTACTTC
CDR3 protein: CASSFRRTVSIEQYF

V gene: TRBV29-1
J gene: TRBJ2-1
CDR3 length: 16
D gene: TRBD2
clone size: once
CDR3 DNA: TGCAGCGTTGAAGGGGCGACTAGCGGGTATGGGGATGAGCAGTTCTTC
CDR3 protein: CSVEGATSGYGDEQFF

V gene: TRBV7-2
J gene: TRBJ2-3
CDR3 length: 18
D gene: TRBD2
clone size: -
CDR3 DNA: TGTGCCAGCAGCTTATGGACTAGCGGGGGGGGTTACACAGATACGCAGTATTTT
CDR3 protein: CASSLWTSGGGYTDTQYF

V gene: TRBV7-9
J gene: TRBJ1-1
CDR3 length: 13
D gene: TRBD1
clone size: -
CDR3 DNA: TGTGCCAGCAGCCCGACAGGGAGGCCTGAAGCTTTCTTT
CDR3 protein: CASSPTGRPEAFF

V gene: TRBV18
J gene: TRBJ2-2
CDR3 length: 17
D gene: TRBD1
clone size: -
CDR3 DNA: TGTGCCAGCTCTATCGGCCGGGACAGAGCGAACACCGGGGAGCTGTTTTTT
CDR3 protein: CASSIGRDRANTGELFF

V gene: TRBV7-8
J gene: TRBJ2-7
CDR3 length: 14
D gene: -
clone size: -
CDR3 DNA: TGTGCCAGCACCCAAAATAGACAGAACTACGAGCAGTACTTC
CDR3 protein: CASTQNRQNYEQYF

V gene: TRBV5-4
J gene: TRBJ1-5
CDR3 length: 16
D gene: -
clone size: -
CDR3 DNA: TGTGCCAGCAGCTTGGATTGGCCCCCCATCAACCAGCCCCAGCATTTT
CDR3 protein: CASSLDWPPINQPQHF

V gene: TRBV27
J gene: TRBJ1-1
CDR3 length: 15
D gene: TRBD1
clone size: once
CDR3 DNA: TGTGCCAGCAGTCCATACAGGGGCCCGAACACTGAAGCTTTCTTT
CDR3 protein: CASSPYRGPNTEAFF

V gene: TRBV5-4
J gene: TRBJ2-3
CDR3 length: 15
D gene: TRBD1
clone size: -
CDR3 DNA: TGTGCCAGCAACTGGGGGACAGCAAGCACAGATACGCAGTATTTT
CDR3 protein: CASNWGTASTDTQYF

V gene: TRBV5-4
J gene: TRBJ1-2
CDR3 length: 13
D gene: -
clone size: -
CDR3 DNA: TGTGCCAGCAGCATAGACAGCCACTATGGCTACACCTTC
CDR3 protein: CASSIDSHYGYTF

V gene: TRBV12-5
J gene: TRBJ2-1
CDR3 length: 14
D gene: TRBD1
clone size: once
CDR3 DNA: TGTGCTAGTGGTGGGGGACAGACCTACAATGAGCAGTTCTTC
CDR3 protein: CASGGGQTYNEQFF